Shown below are 12 T cell receptor beta chains from a single sample sequenced in a study of cytomegalovirus exposure and HLA in healthy donors. With 60 Vbeta and 13 Jbeta primers, the PCR was carried out. Only in-frame clones appear in the TCRdb table, and some are missing; sequencing was by immunoSEQ multiplex PCR. This table holds some 200,000 clones, roughly 73% found once. Sequencing used PBMCs. The receptors were gathered from a woman aged 30 to 39 in good health and CMV-seronegative.

V is TRBV5-1 and J is TRBJ1-1; a weak D match, TRBD1 (5 bases). Germline V gene sequence: CDR1 SGHRS, CDR2 YFSETQ. The CDR3 extends over 16 amino acids. V was pared by 0 bases and J by 0 bases, with 12 bases between. The CDR3 sequence is CASSLGRGSMNTEAFF. The CDR3 region has the DNA TGCGCCAGCAGCTTGGGGCGGGGCAGCATGAACACTGAAGCTTTCTTT.

V is TRBV19 and J is TRBJ2-1; TRBD2 might be the D (6 bases). Germline V gene data show CDR1 as LNHDA and CDR2 as SQIVND (reference sequence). Trimming removed 7 bases from V and 7 bases from J, with 17 bases in between. The CDR3 spans 14 residues. CDR3 protein: CASKAAGRSNEQFF. The CDR3 bases are TGTGCCAGTAAGGCGGCGGGACGAAGTAATGAGCAGTTCTTC.

This sequence joins TRBV6-5 and TRBJ1-1; 7 positions agree with TRBD1. J lost 6 bases, V lost 6 bases, and 13 bases had no gene match. Germline V gene sequence: CDR1 MNHEY, CDR2 SVGAGI. This CDR3 contains 15 residues. The CDR3: CASSYDRVGGPEAFF. CDR3 nucleotide sequence: TGTGCCAGCAGCTACGACAGGGTGGGGGGTCCTGAAGCTTTCTTT.

The chain uses TRBV11-3 and TRBJ1-1; 8 bases are shared with TRBD1. This CDR3 region has 14 residues. Germline CDR1 SGHNT, CDR2 YENEEA. The V gene end was trimmed by 3 bases and the J gene end by 3 bases; junction bases not matched to a gene: 3. This CDR3 is CASSFKQGDTEAFF. Written as DNA, the CDR3 is TGTGCCAGCAGCTTCAAACAGGGGGACACTGAAGCTTTCTTT.

This chain links TRBV7-9 with TRBJ2-2; TRBD2 might be the D (5 bases). The CDR3 consists of 17 residues. V shed 4 bases and J shed 2 bases, with 17 bases lying between them. CDR1 is SEHNR and CDR2 is FQNEAQ in the germline V gene (reference sequence). The CDR3 DNA reads TGTGCCAGCAGCTCCACAAACACTAGATCTAACACCGGGGAGCTGTTTTTT. It translates to CASSSTNTRSNTGELFF.

The V call is TRBV29-1, the J call TRBJ1-2, with 7 bases that match TRBD1. The trim removed 7 bases at V and 2 bases at J, leaving 4 bases unmatched. Germline CDR1 SQVTM, CDR2 ANQGSEA. The CDR3 runs to 12 residues. CDR3 protein: CSAGTDNYGYTF. CDR3 DNA sequence: TGCAGCGCCGGGACAGACAACTATGGCTACACCTTC.

The chain couples TRBV28 to TRBJ1-5; perhaps TRBD1 as D (6 bases). Trimming shortened V by 6 bases and J by 3 bases, and 12 bases separated the two germline ends. The CDR3 runs 14 residues. Germline CDR1 MDHEN, CDR2 SYDVKM. The CDR3 loop is CASRRTDSNQPQHF. DNA of the CDR3: TGTGCCAGCAGAAGGACAGATTCCAATCAGCCCCAGCATTTT. Combining the CDR3 with reference TRBV28 and TRBJ1-5 gives the whole variable domain DVKVTQSSRYLVKRTGEKVFLECVQDMDHENMFWYRQDPGLGLRLIYFSYDVKMKEKGDIPEGYSVSREKKERFSLILESASTNQTSMYLCASRRTDSNQPQHFGDGTRLSIL.

The chain joins TRBV7-2 to TRBJ2-3; 9 bases are a match to TRBD1. The germline gives CDR1 SGHTA, CDR2 FQGNSA. V lost 0 bases, J lost 0 bases, and 10 bases stayed unmatched. The CDR3 has 19 amino acids. CDR3 sequence reads: CASSLAIRTGDSSTDTQYF. CDR3 nucleotides: TGTGCCAGCAGCTTAGCTATTCGGACAGGGGACTCTAGCACAGATACGCAGTATTTT.

DNA of the CDR3: TGTGCCAGCAGCTTAGCGGGAGGCACAGATACGCAGTATTTT. Translating it yields CASSLAGGTDTQYF. The chain carries TRBV7-3 and TRBJ2-3; 7 nucleotides agree with TRBD2. This CDR3 contains 14 residues. Germline V gene lookup returns CDR1 SGHTA and CDR2 FQGTGA. V was pared by 2 bases and J by 1 base, with 0 bases of the junction left unmatched.

V is TRBV2 and J is TRBJ2-3, with D tentatively TRBD2 (5 bases). Trimming stripped 3 bases from V and 0 bases from J, with 13 bases between. The CDR3 is 16 residues long. Per germline, CDR1 SNHLY and CDR2 FYNNEI. CDR3 bases: TGTGCCAGCAGTGATGAGGGCGCCAGCAGCACAGATACGCAGTATTTT. Residues: CASSDEGASSTDTQYF.

The chain is built from TRBV27 and TRBJ2-4; 7 bases are a match to TRBD1. The ends lost 2 bases at V and 0 bases at J; junction bases unmatched: 16. Germline CDR1 MNHEY, CDR2 SMNVEV (reference sequence). This CDR3 spans 20 amino acids. CDR3 sequence (DNA): TGTGCCAGCAGTTTAAAAATGTCGGGGACAGCGGCTCTAGCCAAAAACATTCAGTACTTC. Translation: CASSLKMSGTAALAKNIQYF.

The chain combines TRBV18 with TRBJ2-7; 10 bases match TRBD1. CDR1 is KGHSH, CDR2 LQKENI, per germline. The CDR3 has 15 residues. V lost 3 bases and J lost 7; bases outside the gene matches: 9. CDR3 sequence (DNA): TGTGCCAGCTCACCGTCCGGGACAGGGGCGGGGGAGCAGTACTTC. Translated: CASSPSGTGAGEQYF.